The following is a T cell receptor (beta chain) sequence with its context. This clone was observed a handful of times. Its recognized antigen is unknown. Base qualities are not provided; no much larger clone lies one nucleotide away. The cohort comprised around 690 healthy bone marrow donors. At the time of sampling, all cohort members were nominally healthy, though unrecorded immune exposures were likely present. Of the 550 to 750 cohort members, 250 to 300 had positive CMV serostatus and approximately 360 had negative CMV serostatus, and CMV serostatus was not recorded for the donor. A peripheral blood sample was collected from each donor, and TCR beta sequencing was performed on peripheral blood mononuclear cells. Genomic DNA was extracted from the blood cell samples with the Qiagen DNeasy Blood Extraction Kit. The sample is drawn from a study of cytomegalovirus exposure and HLA in healthy donors (dated by TCRdb to about 2017). Background for the entire study: According to an earlier analysis of 587 of the donors, 150 million to 200 million T cells yielded 117 million unique TCR beta sequences and around 280 Gb of sequence data. Around 330 gigabases of sequencing data and 70 million to 95 million unique TCR sequences made up an early release that covered 500 to 700 HLA-typed donors. Of the approximately 370 genotyped donors, over 80% were placed in the genetic ancestry cluster associated with self-reported Caucasian donors. The aim of the study was to test whether cataloging public T cell receptors could identify signatures of past pathogen exposure. Using immunosequencing, the study profiled T cell repertoires from 500 to 800 subjects and related those repertoires to cytomegalovirus serostatus. Besides the first cohort of more than 650 subjects, a separate validation cohort made up of around 120 different subjects was used. To predict cytomegalovirus infection status, the study combined high-throughput TCR immunosequencing, statistical association of individual TCRs with disease status, and machine learning. A later analysis re-examined previously published TCR beta repertoires from just over 650 donors and added high-resolution HLA genotyping to investigate patterns of TCR occurrence. The later analysis used no new phenotypic data to find candidate immune exposures, relying instead on TCR beta sequences and their occurrence across donors. An earlier analysis of around 580 of the donors used high-throughput TCR beta sequencing to judge whether each TCR beta V gene segment behaved as functional or pseudogenic. Donor age, sex, ethnicity and CMV serostatus were compiled alongside the repertoire data. A later genetic analysis used genome-wide SNP genotypes for about 60% of the 666 donors, treating that subset as a discovery cohort. All discovery cohort repertoires had been generated on a single sequencing platform. HLA typing covered class I and class II loci at four-digit resolution. Typing coverage differed by locus: A, B, C, DRB1 and DQB1 were typed in about 620-630 donors, DQA1 in 522, DPA1 in around 600, and DPB1 in just under 490. Several DR-DQ haplotypes were treated as single units for association and clustering because of strong linkage in the cohort. Among several hundred genotyped donors of the cohort, an average of approximately 220,000 unique TCR beta nucleotide sequences was sequenced per donor, of which 15% to 20% were non-productive.

Library preparation employed the immunoSEQ multiplex PCR assay. For the multiplex PCR, a mixture combining 60 forward primers for TCR Vbeta segments and 13 reverse primers for TCR Jbeta segments was used. Amplification of the CDR3 region of rearranged TCR beta genes was performed with a multiplex PCR assay on genomic DNA. The amplified TCR beta libraries were sequenced on the Illumina HiSeq System as 87-base-pair reads. As for the authors' bioinformatics: A later analysis tallied 75 million to 95 million unique TCR beta chains across the roughly 610 repertoires, and some 10 million of those chains were shared by two or more donors. A nearest-neighbor algorithm error-corrected the raw reads and collapsed the reads into unique sequences, merging closely related sequences to remove PCR and sequencing errors. Alignment of CDR3 sequences to IMGT reference sequences was used to assign V, D and J gene segments. For a sequence to be retained, a match of at least six nucleotides was required to both a V gene segment and a J gene segment. A rearrangement was called productive if the CDR3 had no stop codons and remained in frame with V and J, and every other rearrangement was called non-productive. CDR3 was defined by IMGT convention, running from the second conserved V-encoded cysteine to the conserved J-encoded phenylalanine. In an earlier analysis of around 640 of the donors, sequences lacking an unambiguous match to a single V gene segment were excluded. In an earlier analysis of around 600 of the donors, V segments were called functional above 56.7% productive rearrangements and were called segregating when the between-donor standard deviation exceeded 5%. A statistical classification framework was built to diagnose cytomegalovirus status from the catalog of TCR beta chain sequences. In a later analysis, V and J genes were assigned by comparing TCR nucleotide sequences against IMGT/GENE-DB human TR gene sequences. The TCRdist pipeline was used in a later analysis to assign CDR3 sequences and most-parsimonious VDJ recombination scenarios. A later analysis defined each TCR beta chain by its CDR3 amino acid sequence plus V-gene family, and excluded reads lacking a unique V-gene family. As a way to deal with suspected cross-contamination and a sequencing artifact, a later analysis dropped approximately 590 nucleotide sequences that were highly shared and had low generation probability. In a later analysis, a clonal expansion index was calculated for each public chain from normalized within-repertoire ranks of inferred template counts. In a later analysis, generation probabilities were computed with a VDJ recombination model fitted to out-of-frame rearrangements, and the resulting probabilities were checked against IGoR. In a later analysis, TCR-TCR, TCR-HLA and TCR-CMV co-occurrence was scored with hypergeometric tests, and a repertoire-size bias correction was applied to TCR pairs. To estimate false discovery rates, a later analysis permuted the HLA or CMV assignments 20 times. In a later analysis, co-occurring TCRs were grouped using DBSCAN, with TCRdist sequence similarity added in when clustering inside HLA-allele-positive subsets. Repertoires with fewer than 30,000 or more than 120,000 public chains, plus five repertoires with anomalous nucleotide sharing, were excluded from co-occurrence clustering. Here the immuneACCESS table is served through TCRdb, limited to in-frame sequences with V and J called. Missing clones are a known gap in these copies; in checked studies unresolved V genes cover under half, and the rest lacks a known reason. V, J and clone size were drawn from that table, and D and trimming were deduced from the DNA. Across this sample there are 100,000 to 150,000 clones, with roughly 69% seen only once. The ten largest clones capture 2.9% of the sample.

What the authors observed across the whole study: A later analysis found that HLA-associated TCR beta chains were more clonally expanded and had lower generation probabilities than equally common non-associated chains. Some IMGT-functional V segments, including TRBV6-2 and TRBV6-3, could not be told apart with the 87-base-pair reads, so those segments were excluded. In a later analysis, several top co-occurrence clusters were reported to appear linked to parvovirus B19, influenza, CMV and Epstein-Barr virus. The only immune exposure information available for the cohort was CMV serostatus. Correlated functional status among segregating V segments might be attributable to linkage disequilibrium, but an unknown experimental factor could not be ruled out. The earlier analysis of approximately 540 of the donors excluded 15 to 20 rarely observed V segments, including chromosome 9 orphons, because counts were too low. Sequencing depth was assumed to be roughly uniform across donors in the presence/absence analyses, though that assumption may not hold. According to the authors, the approach could potentially be generalized to other disease states and immunological phenotypes. At a false discovery rate of 0.05, a later analysis linked 16,000 or so TCR beta sequences to specific HLA alleles. A later analysis found that most CMV-associated TCR beta chains appeared HLA-restricted, with HLA associations seemingly driven largely by CMV exposure. The study gave a list of about 150 TCR beta chains associated with cytomegalovirus. The cohort was sequenced for TCR beta chains only, and without alpha or paired-chain data the features that could be detected were limited. In a later genetic analysis, fewer N-insertions in productive TCRs were reported among donors in an Asian-associated ancestry cluster than the roughly 700-donor mean. In vitro tests confirmed that a few of the cytomegalovirus-associated TCR beta chains recognize cytomegalovirus antigens. Most TCR sequences were observed very rarely across donors, whereas some public TCRs were present in many individuals. A further reported finding was that TCR beta sequences accurately predicted the HLA-A and HLA-B alleles for most subjects in the first cohort. An earlier analysis of around 500 of the donors showed that most TCR beta V segments appeared in productive rearrangements either about 87% or about 30% of the time, which broadly matched IMGT annotations. The classifier was reported to diagnose cytomegalovirus status with high specificity and sensitivity in both the original cohort and the validation cohort. HLA typing was unavailable for some donors at each locus, so association tests used only the typed subset. When HLA alleles, especially DR and DQ, strongly co-occurred, attributing TCR associations to individual alleles was difficult. A later analysis found that TCR association rates varied across HLA loci, with DRB1 alleles showing the most associated TCRs and HLA-C alleles the fewest. A cluster of highly shared sequence variants was judged likely to represent a technical artifact of the sequencing pipeline. In a later genetic analysis, a missense DCLRE1C variant was associated with V-gene and J-gene trimming of TCR beta chains, and the association was replicated in an independent cohort.

Trimming removed 5 bases from V and 0 bases from J; the gene matches leave 6 bases unexplained. Measured from the cysteine to the phenylalanine, the CDR3 is 16 residues long. Only the CDR3 DNA stays, 48 bases, in frame from base 1. CDR1 SGHTA and CDR2 FQGNSA were looked up in the germline V gene. The sequence joins TRBV7-2 to TRBJ1-2, with 10 bases matching TRBD1. This sequence originates from a human donor in good health. What was sequenced was PBMCs. This receptor carries the CDR3 CASSRGQGTTNYGYTF. The sequence in DNA is TGTGCCAGCAGCCGGGGACAGGGGACTACTAACTATGGCTACACCTTC.